The 14 T cell receptor beta chains listed next were all sequenced from one sample in a study of T cell responses to AZD1222 COVID-19 vaccine. Generated by immunoSEQ multiplex PCR, the TCRdb table keeps only in-frame clones and is missing some. The sample carries about 110,000 clones, approximately 90% recorded once. The sequencing used peripheral blood, collected on day 0 of MenACWY control vaccination. These TCRs come from an adult in good health.

The rearrangement uses TRBV5-4 and TRBJ2-1; D ambiguous. CDR1 is SGHNT and CDR2 is YYREEE in the germline V gene (reference sequence). Trimming pared 4 bases from V and 5 bases from J, leaving 22 bases between. This CDR3 comprises 17 residues. The CDR3 DNA is TGTGCCAGCAGCGGTGGCAAAGGGCTGGTTTTACACAATGAGCAGTTCTTC. It translates to CASSGGKGLVLHNEQFF.

This sequence joins TRBV5-1 and TRBJ2-5, with 7 bases fitting TRBD1. Looked up from germline, CDR1 is SGHRS and CDR2 is YFSETQ. This CDR3 region has 15 residues. The V gene end was trimmed by 4 bases and the J gene end by 5 bases; junction bases not matched to a gene: 11. CDR3 sequence (DNA): TGCGCCAGCAGCGGGGGACAGCCGGCCGGGGAGACCCAGTACTTC. Translating gives CASSGGQPAGETQYF. The variable domain in full, completed from reference TRBV5-1 and TRBJ2-5, reads KAGVTQTPRYLIKTRGQQVTLSCSPISGHRSVSWYQQTPGQGLQFLFEYFSETQRNKGNFPGRFSGRQFSNSRSEMNVSTLELGDSALYLCASSGGQPAGETQYFGPGTRLLVL.

The V call is TRBV5-6, the J call TRBJ2-7; no clear D. This CDR3 is 13 amino acids long. In germline, CDR1 is SGHDT, CDR2 YYEEEE. The V end was cut by 4 bases, the J end by 3 bases, with 11 bases between. This CDR3 is CASSPPFVYEQYF. CDR3 nucleotide sequence: TGTGCCAGCAGCCCGCCGTTCGTCTACGAGCAGTACTTC. Variable domain in full (rest from reference TRBV5-6 and TRBJ2-7): DAGVTQSPTHLIKTRGQQVTLRCSPKSGHDTVSWYQQALGQGPQFIFQYYEEEERQRGNFPDRFSGHQFPNYSSELNVNALLLGDSALYLCASSPPFVYEQYFGPGTRLTVT.

The gene calls are TRBV11-3 and TRBJ2-7; 12 positions match TRBD1. The CDR3 spans 14 residues. V was clipped by 5 bases and J by 6 bases; unmatched bases: 5. Germline lookup yields CDR1 SGHNT and CDR2 YENEEA. The CDR3 loop reads CASSQGQGASEQYF. The CDR3 nucleotides read TGTGCCAGCAGCCAGGGACAGGGGGCGAGCGAGCAGTACTTC.

The chain recombines TRBV7-2 with TRBJ1-1; TRBD1 is a possible D gene (6 bases). Germline V gives CDR1 SGHTA, CDR2 FQGNSA. V lost 0 bases and J lost 2, with 10 bases in between. The CDR3 is 15 amino acids. The CDR3 is CASSLAFGGNTEAFF. CDR3 nucleotide sequence: TGTGCCAGCAGCTTAGCTTTCGGGGGCAACACTGAAGCTTTCTTT.

This chain links TRBV9 with TRBJ1-6, with D perhaps matching TRBD1 (5 bases). Germline V gene lookup returns CDR1 SGDLS and CDR2 YYNGEE. This CDR3 contains 13 residues. V was shortened by 4 bases and J by 9 bases, with 11 bases between the two germline ends. The CDR3 region has the DNA TGTGCCAGCAGCCCCCAGGGAAGTTCACCCCTCCACTTT. This encodes CASSPQGSSPLHF. Together with reference TRBV9 and TRBJ1-6, the CDR3 gives the full variable domain: DSGVTQTPKHLITATGQRVTLRCSPRSGDLSVYWYQQSLDQGLQFLIQYYNGEERAKGNILERFSAQQFPDLHSELNLSSLELGDSALYFCASSPQGSSPLHFGNGTRLTVT.

J is TRBJ1-5 and V is TRBV30; 7 bases map to TRBD1. Germline V CDR1 and CDR2: GTSNPN, SVGIG (reference sequence). CDR3 size: 15 residues. With 1 base clipped from V and 4 bases from J, the junction kept 7 bases outside the gene matches. For the CDR3, the DNA is TGTGCCTGGAGTGGGGGGGGACAGCAAAATCAGCCCCAGCATTTT. The encoded protein is CAWSGGGQQNQPQHF.

This rearrangement joins TRBV10-1 to TRBJ2-1; D not certain. From germline, CDR1 is WNHNN and CDR2 SYGVQD (reference sequence). The CDR3 length is 12 residues. Trimming cost V 3 bases and J 4 bases, with 4 bases left between them. The CDR3 loop reads CASSDPYNEQFF. The CDR3, as DNA: TGCGCCAGCAGTGACCCATACAATGAGCAGTTCTTC.

The chain has TRBV21-1 and TRBJ1-1. TRBV21-1 is listed as a pseudogene. The CDR3 is made up of 12 amino acids. CDR3 sequence reads: CATLNVRTEAFF. The CDR3 DNA reads TGTGCCACCCTAAACGTCCGGACTGAAGCTTTCTTT.

This clone was observed a few times. This sequence joins TRBV4-1 and TRBJ1-5; 7 nucleotides match TRBD1. CDR3 length equals 14 residues. V dropped 2 bases and J dropped 6; count of bases not matched to a gene: 4. Germline CDR1 and CDR2: MGHRA and YSYEKL. CDR3 coding DNA: TGCGCCAGCAGCCAAATGGGACAGAGTCAGCCCCAGCATTTT. Translation: CASSQMGQSQPQHF.

The J gene is TRBJ1-2, the V gene TRBV5-1, with 10 bases lining up with TRBD1. Germline CDR1 reads SGHRS; CDR2 reads YFSETQ. Trimming removed 4 bases from V and 6 bases from J; junction bases left unmatched: 3. The CDR3 is 13 amino acids. This chain's CDR3 is CASSGGTGDGYTF. For the CDR3, the DNA is TGCGCCAGCAGCGGAGGGACAGGGGATGGCTACACCTTC.

This chain connects TRBV28 to TRBJ2-5, with 7 bases matching TRBD2. From germline, CDR1 is MDHEN and CDR2 SYDVKM. J lost 2 bases, V lost 9 bases, and 3 bases had no gene match. The CDR3 runs to 12 residues. This CDR3 reads CASLGGQETQYF. The CDR3 bases are TGTGCCAGTTTGGGGGGGCAAGAGACCCAGTACTTC.

The rearrangement joins TRBV11-1 to TRBJ1-2, with D perhaps matching TRBD1 (6 bases). The CDR3 is 14 amino acids. The germline V gene has CDR1 SGHAT and CDR2 FQDESV (reference sequence). Between the trimmed V and J ends, which lost 2 bases and 6 bases, there was a span of 13 bases. CDR3 in amino acids: CASSLISGADGYTF. CDR3 sequence (DNA): TGTGCCAGCAGCTTAATCTCGGGGGCCGATGGCTACACCTTC. Drawing the rest from reference TRBV11-1 and TRBJ1-2, the complete variable domain is EAEVAQSPRYKITEKSQAVAFWCDPISGHATLYWYRQILGQGPELLVQFQDESVVDDSQLPKDRFSAERLKGVDSTLKIQPAELGDSAMYLCASSLISGADGYTFGSGTRLTVV.

Concerning this clone: Distinct nucleotide sequences in the sample also encode this CDR3. The V call is TRBV5-1, the J call TRBJ2-7, with no clear D. CDR1 and CDR2 from the germline V gene are SGHRS and YFSETQ. The V end was cut by 4 bases, the J end by 0 bases, with 8 bases between. The CDR3 consists of 13 residues. CDR3 DNA sequence: TGCGCCAGCAGCCTCTACAGCTCCTACGAGCAGTACTTC. This gives the protein CASSLYSSYEQYF.